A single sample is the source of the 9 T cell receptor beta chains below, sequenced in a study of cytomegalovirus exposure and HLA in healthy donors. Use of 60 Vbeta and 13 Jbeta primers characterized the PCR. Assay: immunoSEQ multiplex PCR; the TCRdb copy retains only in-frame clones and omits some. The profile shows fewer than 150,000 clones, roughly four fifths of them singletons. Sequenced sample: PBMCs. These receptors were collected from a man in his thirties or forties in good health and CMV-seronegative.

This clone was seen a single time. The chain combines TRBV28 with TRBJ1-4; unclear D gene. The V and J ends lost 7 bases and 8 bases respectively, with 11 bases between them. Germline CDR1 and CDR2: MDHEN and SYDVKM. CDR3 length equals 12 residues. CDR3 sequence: CASNLGGEKLFF. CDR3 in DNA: TGTGCCAGCAACCTCGGCGGGGAAAAACTGTTTTTT.

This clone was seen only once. The CDR3 DNA follows: TGTGCCGGGGGGGAAGGGACTAGCGGACCTGCTGGAAACTACGAGCAGTACTTC. Its translation: CAGGEGTSGPAGNYEQYF. J is TRBJ2-7 and V is TRBV30; 11 bases are shared with TRBD2. Losses at the gene ends were 8 bases for V and 3 bases for J; bases not matched to a gene: 21. The CDR3 contains 18 residues. The germline CDR1 and CDR2 sequences are GTSNPN and SVGIG (reference sequence).

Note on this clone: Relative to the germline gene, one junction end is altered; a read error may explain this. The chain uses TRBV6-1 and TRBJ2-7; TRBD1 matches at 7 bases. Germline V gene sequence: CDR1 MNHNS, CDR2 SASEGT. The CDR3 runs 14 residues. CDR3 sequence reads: CASSQGDSSYEQYF. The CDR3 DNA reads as TGTGCCAGCAGTCAAGGGGACAGCTCCTATGAGCAGTACTTC.

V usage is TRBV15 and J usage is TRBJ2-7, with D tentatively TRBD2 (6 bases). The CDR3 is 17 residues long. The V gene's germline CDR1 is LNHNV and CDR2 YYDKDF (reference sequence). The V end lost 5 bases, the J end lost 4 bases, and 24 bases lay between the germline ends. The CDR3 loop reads CATSRLRGPEGLYEQYF. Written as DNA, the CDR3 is TGTGCCACCAGCCGCCTGCGGGGACCTGAGGGGTTGTACGAGCAGTACTTC.

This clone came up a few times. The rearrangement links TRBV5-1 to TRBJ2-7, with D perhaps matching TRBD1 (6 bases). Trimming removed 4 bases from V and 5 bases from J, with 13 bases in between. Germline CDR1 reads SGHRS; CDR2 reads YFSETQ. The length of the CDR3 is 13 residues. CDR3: CASSEQGGHEQYF. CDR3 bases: TGCGCCAGCAGCGAACAGGGTGGGCACGAGCAGTACTTC. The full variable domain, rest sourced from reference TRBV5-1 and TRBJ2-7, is KAGVTQTPRYLIKTRGQQVTLSCSPISGHRSVSWYQQTPGQGLQFLFEYFSETQRNKGNFPGRFSGRQFSNSRSEMNVSTLELGDSALYLCASSEQGGHEQYFGPGTRLTVT.

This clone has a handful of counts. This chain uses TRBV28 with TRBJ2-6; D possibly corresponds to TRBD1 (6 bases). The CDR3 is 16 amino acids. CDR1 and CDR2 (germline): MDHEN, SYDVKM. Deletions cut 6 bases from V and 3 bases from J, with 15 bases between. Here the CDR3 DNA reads TGTGCCAGCAGGATAACAGGGCGTCTTGGGGCCAACGTCCTGACTTTC. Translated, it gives CASRITGRLGANVLTF.

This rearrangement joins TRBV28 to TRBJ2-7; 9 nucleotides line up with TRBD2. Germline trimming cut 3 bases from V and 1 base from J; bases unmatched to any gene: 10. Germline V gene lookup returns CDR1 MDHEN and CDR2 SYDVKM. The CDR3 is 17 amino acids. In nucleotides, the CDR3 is TGTGCCAGCAGTTTCCTCAGACTAGCGGAACAATCCTACGAGCAGTACTTC. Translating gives CASSFLRLAEQSYEQYF. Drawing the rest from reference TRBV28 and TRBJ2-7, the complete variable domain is DVKVTQSSRYLVKRTGEKVFLECVQDMDHENMFWYRQDPGLGLRLIYFSYDVKMKEKGDIPEGYSVSREKKERFSLILESASTNQTSMYLCASSFLRLAEQSYEQYFGPGTRLTVT.

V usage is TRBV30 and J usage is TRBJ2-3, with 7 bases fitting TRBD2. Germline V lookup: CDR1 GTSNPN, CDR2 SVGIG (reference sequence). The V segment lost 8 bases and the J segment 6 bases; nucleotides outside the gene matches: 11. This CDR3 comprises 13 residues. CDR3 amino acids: CAERSPGGDTQYF. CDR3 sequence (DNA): TGTGCCGAAAGAAGCCCCGGGGGGGATACGCAGTATTTT.

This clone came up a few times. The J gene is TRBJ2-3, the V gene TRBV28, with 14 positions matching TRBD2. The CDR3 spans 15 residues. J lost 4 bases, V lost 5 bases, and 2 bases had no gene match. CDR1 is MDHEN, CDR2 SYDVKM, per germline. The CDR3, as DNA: TGTGCCAGCAGTGGGACTAGCGGGAGAGCAGATACGCAGTATTTT. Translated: CASSGTSGRADTQYF.